This T cell receptor (beta chain) was identified in a study of T-cell reconstitution after alpha-beta-depleted transplantation in children. The library targeted TCRbeta and was prepared with unique molecular identifiers. Via MiXCR, TCRdb re-called the PCR reads, giving one row per CDR3 protein. The table lists some 830,000 distinct CDR3 sequences, roughly 16% of them singletons, with roughly 4.8% in the top ten. This clonotype was counted between two and nine times. V was clipped by 2 bases and J by 7 bases, with 10 bases between them. The CDR3 is made up of 13 amino acids. Germline CDR1 and CDR2: SGHAT and FQNNGV.

This chain links TRBV11-2 with TRBJ2-3; D unresolved. This clonotype originated in a male patient aged 5 to 17 who had a stem cell transplant for acute lymphoblastic leukemia, so the T cells may come from the graft donor. Here the sequenced sample was PBMCs, mostly from graft donor cells, taken 360 days after TCRalphabeta/CD19-depleted stem cell transplant. The CDR3 loop is CASSLSLENTQYF. The CDR3 bases are TGTGCCAGCAGCTTATCTCTAGAAAATACGCAGTATTTT.